This TCR beta chain was retrieved from a study of T cells in Graves' hyperthyroidism and ophthalmopathy. This clonotype showed up just a few times. CDR1 is LNHNV and CDR2 is YYDKDF in the germline V gene (reference sequence). The CDR3 extends over 16 amino acids. Unmatched junction bases numbered 2, after V lost 1 base and J lost 4 bases. From RNA transcripts, TCR beta CDR3 regions were amplified. TCR CDR3 underwent first-round RT-PCR with the HTBI primer set. TCRdb fed the multiplex PCR reads into MiXCR, producing one record per CDR3 protein. The data show some 600,000 distinct CDR3 sequences, over 11% seen once.

The chain uses TRBV15 and TRBJ2-2, with 11 nucleotides matching TRBD1. The source is a woman aged 30 to 39 with Graves' hyperthyroidism that later progressed to Graves' ophthalmopathy. Sequencing was done on a sample of blood. CDR3 coding DNA: TGTGCCACCAGCAGAGCGGACAGGGGGCGCACCGGGGAGCTGTTTTTT. It specifies CATSRADRGRTGELFF. The whole variable domain, filled in from reference TRBV15 and TRBJ2-2, reads DAMVIQNPRYQVTQFGKPVTLSCSQTLNHNVMYWYQQKSSQAPKLLFHYYDKDFNNEADTPDNFQSRRPNTSFCFLDIRSPGLGDTAMYLCATSRADRGRTGELFFGEGSRLTVL.